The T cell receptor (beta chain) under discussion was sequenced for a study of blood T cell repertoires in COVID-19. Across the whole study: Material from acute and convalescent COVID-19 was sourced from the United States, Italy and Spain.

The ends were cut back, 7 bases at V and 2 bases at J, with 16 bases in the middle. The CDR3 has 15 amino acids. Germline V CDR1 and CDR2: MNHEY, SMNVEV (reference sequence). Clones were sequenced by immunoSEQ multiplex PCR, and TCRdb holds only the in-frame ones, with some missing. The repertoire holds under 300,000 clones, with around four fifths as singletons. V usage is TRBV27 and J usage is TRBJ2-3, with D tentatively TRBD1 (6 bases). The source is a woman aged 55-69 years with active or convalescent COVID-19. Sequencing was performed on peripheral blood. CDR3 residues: CASTYTRGFTDTQYF. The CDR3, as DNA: TGTGCCAGCACCTATACCAGGGGTTTCACAGATACGCAGTATTTT.